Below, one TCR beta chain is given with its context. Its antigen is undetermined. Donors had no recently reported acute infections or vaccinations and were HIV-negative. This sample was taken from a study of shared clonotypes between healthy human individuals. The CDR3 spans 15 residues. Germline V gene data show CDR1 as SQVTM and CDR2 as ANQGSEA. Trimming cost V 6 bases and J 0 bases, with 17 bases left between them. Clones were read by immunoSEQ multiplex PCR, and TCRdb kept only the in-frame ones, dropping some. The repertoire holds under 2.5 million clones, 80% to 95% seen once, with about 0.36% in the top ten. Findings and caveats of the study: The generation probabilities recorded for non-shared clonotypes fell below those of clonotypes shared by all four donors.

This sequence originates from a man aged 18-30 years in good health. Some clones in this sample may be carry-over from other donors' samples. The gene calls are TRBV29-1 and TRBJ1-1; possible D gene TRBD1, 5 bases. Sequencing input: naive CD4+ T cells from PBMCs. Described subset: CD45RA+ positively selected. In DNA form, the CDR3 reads TGCAGCGTCAAACAGAAACTGACAGTGAACACTGAAGCTTTCTTT. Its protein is CSVKQKLTVNTEAFF. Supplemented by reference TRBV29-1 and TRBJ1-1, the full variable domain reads SAVISQKPSRDICQRGTSLTIQCQVDSQVTMMFWYRQQPGQSLTLIATANQGSEATYESGFVIDKFPISRPNLTFSTLTVSNMSPEDSSIYLCSVKQKLTVNTEAFFGQGTRLTVV.